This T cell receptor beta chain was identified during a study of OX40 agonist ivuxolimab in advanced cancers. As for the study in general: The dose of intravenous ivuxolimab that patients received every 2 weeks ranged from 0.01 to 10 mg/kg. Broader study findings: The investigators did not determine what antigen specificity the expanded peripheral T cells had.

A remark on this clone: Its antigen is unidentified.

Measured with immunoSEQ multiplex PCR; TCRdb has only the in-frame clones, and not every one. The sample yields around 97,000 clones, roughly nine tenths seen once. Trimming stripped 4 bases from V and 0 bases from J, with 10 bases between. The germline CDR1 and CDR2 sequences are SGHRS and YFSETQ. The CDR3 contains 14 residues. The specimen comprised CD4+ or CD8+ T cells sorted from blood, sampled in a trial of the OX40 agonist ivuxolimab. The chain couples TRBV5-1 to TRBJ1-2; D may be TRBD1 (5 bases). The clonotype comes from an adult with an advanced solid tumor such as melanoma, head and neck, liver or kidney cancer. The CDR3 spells CASSPDTANYGYTF. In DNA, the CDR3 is TGCGCCAGCAGCCCGGACACGGCTAACTATGGCTACACCTTC.